The 15 T cell receptor beta chains below were found in one sample sequenced in a study of cytomegalovirus exposure and HLA in healthy donors (dated by TCRdb to the late 2010s). Library creation used the immunoSEQ multiplex PCR assay. The multiplex PCR relied on a mix of 60 forward primers for TCR Vbeta segments and 13 reverse primers for TCR Jbeta segments. In TCRdb, the immuneACCESS table is reduced to in-frame sequences with V and J assigned. These tables do not hold every clone; where another copy was compared, an unresolved V gene accounts for under half, and the others remain unexplained. The sample table lists about 140,000 clones, roughly 76% of them with a count of one. The biggest ten clones account for approximately 4% of the sample. Sequencing was carried out using PBMCs. Receptors were obtained from a man aged 18 to 30 in good health and CMV-seronegative.

V usage is TRBV7-6 and J usage is TRBJ2-1; TRBD2 agrees at 15 bases. CDR1 is SGHVS, CDR2 FNYEAQ, per germline. This CDR3 comprises 17 residues. The J segment lost 10 bases and the V segment lost 5 bases, leaving 12 bases of the junction unmatched. Written as DNA, the CDR3 is TGTGCCAGCAGCGCTCTTAGGACTAGCGGGAGGGCATGGGAGCAGTTCTTC. Translating it yields CASSALRTSGRAWEQFF.

This sequence joins TRBV5-1 and TRBJ1-3; 11 bases line up with TRBD1. The V segment lost 0 bases and the J segment 2 bases; nucleotides outside the gene matches: 7. The germline CDR1 and CDR2 sequences are SGHRS and YFSETQ. CDR3 size: 18 residues. The DNA of the CDR3 is TGCGCCAGCAGCTTGGACCTCGGACAGGGGGCGGCTGGAAACACCATATATTTT. Amino acids: CASSLDLGQGAAGNTIYF.

This chain links TRBV5-8 with TRBJ2-7; TRBD2 aligns across 7 bases. The CDR3 is 15 residues long. Losses at the gene ends were 1 base for V and 3 bases for J; bases not matched to a gene: 7. Per germline, CDR1 SGHTS and CDR2 YDEGEE. CDR3 sequence: CASSLLGEGLYEQYF. DNA for the CDR3: TGTGCCAGCAGCTTGCTGGGGGAGGGCCTCTACGAGCAGTACTTC.

V usage is TRBV19 and J usage is TRBJ1-5; 7 bases align to TRBD1. Germline V lookup: CDR1 LNHDA, CDR2 SQIVND (reference sequence). The CDR3 totals 15 residues. J was trimmed by 6 bases and V by 6 bases; bases with no gene match: 11. CDR3 sequence (DNA): TGTGCCAGTAGCCCCCAGAGGGGGCAGCGTCAGCCCCAGCATTTT. It is translated as CASSPQRGQRQPQHF. The full variable domain, in which reference TRBV19 and TRBJ1-5 provide the parts outside the CDR3, is DGGITQSPKYLFRKEGQNVTLSCEQNLNHDAMYWYRQDPGQGLRLIYYSQIVNDFQKGDIAEGYSVSREKKESFPLTVTSAQKNPTAFYLCASSPQRGQRQPQHFGDGTRLSIL.

In this sample, this clone turned up a few times. V is TRBV29-1 and J is TRBJ1-5; tentatively, D is TRBD1 (6 bases). The CDR3 contains 14 residues. Germline CDR1 and CDR2: SQVTM and ANQGSEA. The ends were cut back, 2 bases at V and 7 bases at J, with 15 bases in the middle. The CDR3 nucleotides read TGCAGCGTTGAAACCGGGGGAGGGGGACAGCCCCAGCATTTT. Its translation: CSVETGGGGQPQHF.

This clone was seen more than once but under ten times. The V call is TRBV14, the J call TRBJ1-5; 8 bases line up with TRBD1. Looked up from germline, CDR1 is SGHDN and CDR2 is FVKESK. The CDR3 extends over 15 amino acids. After removal of 1 base from V and 7 bases from J, the junction contained 6 bases not matched to a gene. The CDR3 protein is CASSQGAGGRQPQHF. CDR3 DNA: TGTGCCAGCAGCCAAGGGGCAGGGGGCAGGCAGCCCCAGCATTTT.

The chain has TRBV18 and TRBJ2-1, with 8 bases matching TRBD1. J gave up 4 bases and V 0 bases, and 11 bases lay outside the gene matches. Germline V CDR1 and CDR2: KGHSH, LQKENI. This CDR3 has 18 residues. The CDR3 protein is CASSPPTRTGSVYNEQFF. Here the CDR3 DNA reads TGTGCCAGCTCACCACCGACTCGGACAGGGTCGGTATACAATGAGCAGTTCTTC.

This clone was seen once. V gene TRBV5-1 combines with J gene TRBJ2-4, with 8 nucleotides matching TRBD1. Trimming removed 3 bases from V and 6 bases from J; junction bases left unmatched: 5. The length of the CDR3 is 14 residues. Per the germline V gene, CDR1 is SGHRS and CDR2 is YFSETQ. This CDR3 reads CASSSGGAGNIQYF. The DNA for the CDR3 is TGCGCCAGCAGCTCAGGGGGCGCGGGAAACATTCAGTACTTC.

This clone was detected a few times. This sequence joins TRBV5-1 and TRBJ2-5; D is unclear. CDR1 is SGHRS and CDR2 is YFSETQ in the germline V gene. V was clipped by 4 bases and J by 4 bases, with 20 bases between them. The CDR3 extends over 16 amino acids. CDR3 nucleotides: TGCGCCAGCAGCGTGACTCCGGCCCAAAGAGGAGAGACCCAGTACTTC. Protein sequence: CASSVTPAQRGETQYF.

Details on this clone: Different DNA sequences within this sample yield the same CDR3. V is TRBV5-6 and J is TRBJ2-7, with D unresolved. Trimming shortened V by 0 bases and J by 3 bases, and 10 bases separated the two germline ends. CDR3 length equals 14 residues. The V gene's germline CDR1 is SGHDT and CDR2 YYEEEE. The CDR3 sequence is CASSLAASYYEQYF. In DNA, the CDR3 is TGTGCCAGCAGCTTGGCTGCTTCCTACTACGAGCAGTACTTC.

The V call is TRBV11-3, the J call TRBJ2-5; 9 bases fit TRBD2. V was pared by 5 bases and J by 1 base, with 2 bases of the junction left unmatched. Germline V lookup: CDR1 SGHNT, CDR2 YENEEA. The CDR3 has 14 amino acids. The chain's CDR3 is CASSNSGGQETQYF. CDR3 coding DNA: TGTGCCAGCAGCAATAGCGGGGGCCAAGAGACCCAGTACTTC.

This chain joins TRBV5-4 and TRBJ2-1; unclear D gene. The CDR3 is 14 residues long. CDR1 is SGHNT, CDR2 YYREEE, per germline (reference sequence). The germline V and J ends were trimmed by 0 bases and 3 bases, with 7 bases remaining between them. CDR3 sequence reads: CASSLVGLYNEQFF. Here the CDR3 DNA reads TGTGCCAGCAGCTTGGTTGGGCTCTACAATGAGCAGTTCTTC. Complete variable domain (other parts from reference TRBV5-4 and TRBJ2-1): ETGVTQSPTHLIKTRGQQVTLRCSSQSGHNTVSWYQQALGQGPQFIFQYYREEENGRGNFPPRFSGLQFPNYSSELNVNALELDDSALYLCASSLVGLYNEQFFGPGTRLTVL.

V is TRBV10-3 and J is TRBJ1-1, with D maybe TRBD1 (6 bases). Germline CDR1 and CDR2: ENHRY and SYGVKD. Between the trimmed V and J ends, which lost 5 bases and 7 bases, there was a span of 20 bases. This CDR3 has 15 amino acids. CDR3 nucleotides: TGTGCCATCAGTTTCGGAACAGGGTATGAAGGTGAAGCTTTCTTT. Its translation is CAISFGTGYEGEAFF.

The chain employs TRBV29-1 and TRBJ2-5; D is ambiguous. Near its end, the DNA agrees better with TRBJ2-7, so the J call may be wrong. The CDR3 totals 12 residues. The V gene's germline CDR1 is SQVTM and CDR2 ANQGSEA. CDR3 loop: CSVELTPYEQYF. CDR3 bases: TGCAGCGTAGAGCTAACCCCCTACGAGCAGTACTTC.

This clone was picked up a small number of times. The chain employs TRBV4-2 and TRBJ2-7, with 11 bases fitting TRBD2. J was trimmed by 5 bases and V by 0 bases; bases with no gene match: 6. Looked up from germline, CDR1 is LGHNA and CDR2 is YNFKEQ. The CDR3 contains 16 residues. Written as DNA, the CDR3 is TGTGCCAGCAGCCAAGAAACTAGCGGGAGTATCCACGAGCAGTACTTC. This encodes CASSQETSGSIHEQYF.